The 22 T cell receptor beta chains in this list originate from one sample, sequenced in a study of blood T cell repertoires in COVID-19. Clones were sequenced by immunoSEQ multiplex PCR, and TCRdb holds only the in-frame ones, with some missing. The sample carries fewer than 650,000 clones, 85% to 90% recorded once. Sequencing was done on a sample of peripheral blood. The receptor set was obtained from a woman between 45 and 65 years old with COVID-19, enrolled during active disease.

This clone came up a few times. Here the CDR3 DNA reads TGCAGTGCTAGTGACTCTAATCAGCCCCAGCATTTT. It translates to CSASDSNQPQHF. The V gene is TRBV20-1, the J gene TRBJ1-5; D not certain. Germline CDR1 is DFQATT and CDR2 is SNEGSKA (reference sequence). CDR3 length: 12 residues. Trimming removed 3 bases from V and 4 bases from J, with 7 bases in between.

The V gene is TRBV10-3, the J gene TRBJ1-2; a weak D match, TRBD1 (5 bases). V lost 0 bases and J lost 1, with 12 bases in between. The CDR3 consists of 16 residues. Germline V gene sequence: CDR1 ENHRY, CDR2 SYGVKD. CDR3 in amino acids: CAISESRGMDNYGYTF. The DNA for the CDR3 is TGTGCCATCAGTGAGTCAAGGGGAATGGATAACTATGGCTACACCTTC.

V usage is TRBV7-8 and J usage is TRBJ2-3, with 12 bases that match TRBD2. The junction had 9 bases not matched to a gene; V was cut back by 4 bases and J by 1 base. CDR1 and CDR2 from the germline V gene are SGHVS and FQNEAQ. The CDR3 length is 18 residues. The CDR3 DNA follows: TGTGCCAGCAGCTCTAGACTAGCGGGGGTTTCCCGCACAGATACGCAGTATTTT. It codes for CASSSRLAGVSRTDTQYF.

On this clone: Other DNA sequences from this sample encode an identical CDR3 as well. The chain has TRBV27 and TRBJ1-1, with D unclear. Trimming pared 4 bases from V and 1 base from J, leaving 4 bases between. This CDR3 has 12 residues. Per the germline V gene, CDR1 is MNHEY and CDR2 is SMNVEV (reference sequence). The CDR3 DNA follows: TGTGCCAGCAGTTCCGGGAACACTGAAGCTTTCTTT. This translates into CASSSGNTEAFF.

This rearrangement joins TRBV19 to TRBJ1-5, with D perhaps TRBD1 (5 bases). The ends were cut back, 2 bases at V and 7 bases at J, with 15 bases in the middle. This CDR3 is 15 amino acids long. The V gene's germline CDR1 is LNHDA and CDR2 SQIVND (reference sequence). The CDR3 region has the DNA TGTGCCAGTAGTATACGGACACAAGGTCCCCAGCCCCAGCATTTT. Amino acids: CASSIRTQGPQPQHF.

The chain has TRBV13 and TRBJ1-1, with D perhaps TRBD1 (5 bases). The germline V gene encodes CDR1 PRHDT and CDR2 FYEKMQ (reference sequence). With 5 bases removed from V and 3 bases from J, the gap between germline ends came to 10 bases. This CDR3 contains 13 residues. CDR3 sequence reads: CASSPDSYTEAFF. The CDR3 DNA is TGTGCCAGCAGCCCCGACAGCTACACTGAAGCTTTCTTT.

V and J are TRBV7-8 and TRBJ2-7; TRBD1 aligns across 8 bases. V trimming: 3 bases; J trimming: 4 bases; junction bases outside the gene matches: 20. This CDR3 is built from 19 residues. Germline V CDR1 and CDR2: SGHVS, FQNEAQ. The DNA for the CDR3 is TGTGCCAGCAGCTTTAGTAGACAGGGGACTTCCAGATTCGGGTACGAGCAGTACTTC. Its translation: CASSFSRQGTSRFGYEQYF.

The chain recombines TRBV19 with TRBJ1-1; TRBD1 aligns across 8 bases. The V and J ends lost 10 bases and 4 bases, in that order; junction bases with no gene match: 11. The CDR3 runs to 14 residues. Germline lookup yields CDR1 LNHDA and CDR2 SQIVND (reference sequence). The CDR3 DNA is TGTGCCACCTCTCCCCAGGGGGCCAGCACTGAAGCTTTCTTT. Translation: CATSPQGASTEAFF.

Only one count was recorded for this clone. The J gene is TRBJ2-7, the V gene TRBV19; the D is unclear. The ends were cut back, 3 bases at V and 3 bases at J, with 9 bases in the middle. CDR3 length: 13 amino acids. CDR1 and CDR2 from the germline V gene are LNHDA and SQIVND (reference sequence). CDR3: CASSMSILYEQYF. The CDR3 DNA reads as TGTGCCAGTAGTATGAGTATCCTCTACGAGCAGTACTTC. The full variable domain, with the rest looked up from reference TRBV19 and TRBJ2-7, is DGGITQSPKYLFRKEGQNVTLSCEQNLNHDAMYWYRQDPGQGLRLIYYSQIVNDFQKGDIAEGYSVSREKKESFPLTVTSAQKNPTAFYLCASSMSILYEQYFGPGTRLTVT.

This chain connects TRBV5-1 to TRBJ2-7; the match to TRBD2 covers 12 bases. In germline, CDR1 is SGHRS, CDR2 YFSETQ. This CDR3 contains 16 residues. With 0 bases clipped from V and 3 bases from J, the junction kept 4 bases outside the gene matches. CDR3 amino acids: CASSLELAGGGYEQYF. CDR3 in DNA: TGCGCCAGCAGCTTGGAACTAGCGGGGGGTGGCTACGAGCAGTACTTC.

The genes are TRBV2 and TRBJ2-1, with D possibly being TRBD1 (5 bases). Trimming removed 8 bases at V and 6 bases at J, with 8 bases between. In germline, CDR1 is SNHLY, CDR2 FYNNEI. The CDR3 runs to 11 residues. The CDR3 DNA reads TGTGCCAGCTGGGGCGGCAATGAGCAGTTCTTC. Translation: CASWGGNEQFF.

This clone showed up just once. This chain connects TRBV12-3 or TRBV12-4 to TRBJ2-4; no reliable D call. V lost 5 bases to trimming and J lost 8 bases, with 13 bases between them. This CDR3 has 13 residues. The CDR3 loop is CASSETHRDIQYF. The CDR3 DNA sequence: TGTGCCAGCAGTGAGACGCATCGGGACATTCAGTACTTC.

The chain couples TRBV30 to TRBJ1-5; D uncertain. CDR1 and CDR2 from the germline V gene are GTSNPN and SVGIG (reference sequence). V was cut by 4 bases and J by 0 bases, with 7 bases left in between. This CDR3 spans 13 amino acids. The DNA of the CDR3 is TGTGCCTGGACGAGGGATAGCAATCAGCCCCAGCATTTT. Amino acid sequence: CAWTRDSNQPQHF.

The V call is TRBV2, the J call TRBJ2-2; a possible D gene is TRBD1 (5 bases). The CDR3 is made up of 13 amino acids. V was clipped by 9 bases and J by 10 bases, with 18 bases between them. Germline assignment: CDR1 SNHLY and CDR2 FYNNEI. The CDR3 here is CASQGDGRPELFF. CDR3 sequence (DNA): TGTGCCAGTCAGGGTGACGGACGCCCGGAGCTGTTTTTT.

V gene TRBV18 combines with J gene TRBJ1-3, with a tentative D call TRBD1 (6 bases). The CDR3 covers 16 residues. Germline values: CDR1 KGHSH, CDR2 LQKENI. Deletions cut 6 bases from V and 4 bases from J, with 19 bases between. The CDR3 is CASSDDVGAAGNTIYF. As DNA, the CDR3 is TGTGCCAGCTCTGATGATGTGGGGGCGGCCGGAAACACCATATATTTT.

The CDR3 DNA reads as TGTGCTAGTGGCATTGATTTAGCGGTTGAGACCCAGTACTTC. This sequence encodes CASGIDLAVETQYF. The chain is built from TRBV12-5 and TRBJ2-5, with TRBD2 as a possible D gene (6 bases). Trimming left V 6 bases short and J 5 bases short, with 16 bases between. The CDR3 has 14 amino acids. In germline, CDR1 is LGHNT, CDR2 FRNRAP. Complete variable domain (other parts from reference TRBV12-5 and TRBJ2-5): DARVTQTPRHKVTEMGQEVTMRCQPILGHNTVFWYRQTMMQGLELLAYFRNRAPLDDSGMPKDRFSAEMPDATLATLKIQPSEPRDSAVYFCASGIDLAVETQYFGPGTRLLVL.

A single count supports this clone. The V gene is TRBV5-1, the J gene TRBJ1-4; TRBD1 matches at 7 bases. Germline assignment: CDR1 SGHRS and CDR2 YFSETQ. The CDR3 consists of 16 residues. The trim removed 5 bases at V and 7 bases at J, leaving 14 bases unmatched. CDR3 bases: TGCGCCAGCAGAGCTCTAGCCGGGACAGCGGGTGAAAAACTGTTTTTT. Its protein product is CASRALAGTAGEKLFF.

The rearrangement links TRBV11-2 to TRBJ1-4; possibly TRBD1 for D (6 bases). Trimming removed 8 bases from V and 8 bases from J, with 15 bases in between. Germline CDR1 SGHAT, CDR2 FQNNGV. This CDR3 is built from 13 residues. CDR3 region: CASRAGVREKLFF. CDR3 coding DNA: TGTGCCAGCCGAGCAGGGGTCCGGGAAAAACTGTTTTTT.

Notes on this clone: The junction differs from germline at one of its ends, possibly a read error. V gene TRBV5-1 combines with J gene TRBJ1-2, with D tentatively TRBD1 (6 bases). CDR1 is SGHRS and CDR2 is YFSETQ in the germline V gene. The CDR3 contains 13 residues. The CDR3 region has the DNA TGCGCCAGCAGCTTGGAAGATCCGATTGAGGGGGTTTTC. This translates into CASSLEDPIEGVF.

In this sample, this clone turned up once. CDR3 residues: CASVSSPVGYEQYF. The CDR3 DNA reads TGTGCCAGTGTATCTAGCCCCGTGGGCTACGAGCAGTACTTC. V usage is TRBV2 and J usage is TRBJ2-7; D may be TRBD2 (5 bases). The V gene lost 9 bases and the J gene lost 3 bases, with 18 bases spanning the gap. The CDR3 loop spans 14 amino acids. The germline V gene has CDR1 SNHLY and CDR2 FYNNEI.

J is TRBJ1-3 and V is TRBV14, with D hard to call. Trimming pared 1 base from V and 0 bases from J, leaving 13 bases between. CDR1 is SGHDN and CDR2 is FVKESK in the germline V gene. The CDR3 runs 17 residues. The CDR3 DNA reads TGTGCCAGCAGCCAAGTGGGCCCTTCCCTCTCTGGAAACACCATATATTTT. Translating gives CASSQVGPSLSGNTIYF.

CDR3 amino acids: CASSLGLAGANTGELFF. The CDR3 DNA reads as TGCGCCAGCAGCTTGGGGCTAGCGGGGGCGAACACCGGGGAGCTGTTTTTT. V gene TRBV5-1 combines with J gene TRBJ2-2; 10 bases map to TRBD2. The germline V gene has CDR1 SGHRS and CDR2 YFSETQ. After removal of 0 bases from V and 0 bases from J, the junction contained 2 bases not matched to a gene. This CDR3 comprises 17 residues. The whole variable domain, filled in from reference TRBV5-1 and TRBJ2-2, reads KAGVTQTPRYLIKTRGQQVTLSCSPISGHRSVSWYQQTPGQGLQFLFEYFSETQRNKGNFPGRFSGRQFSNSRSEMNVSTLELGDSALYLCASSLGLAGANTGELFFGEGSRLTVL.